This T cell receptor beta chain was found in a study of radiotherapy plus CTLA-4 blockade in lung cancer (dated by TCRdb to 2017 to 2018). Regarding the complete study: Among the enrolled patients, roughly 19% had an objective response, and about 29% reached disease control.

The study at large found these results: The strongest predictors of response were reported to be early dynamic shifts in blood T cell clones along with a rise in serum interferon-beta following radiation. TCR clones derived from tumors expanded in peripheral blood after treatment with radiotherapy and ipilimumab.

The CDR3 runs 14 amino acids, cysteine and phenylalanine included. Only CDR3 DNA remains: 42 bases, in frame from the first base. The germline V gene sets CDR1 to LGHNA and CDR2 to YSLEER. Trimming at the junction amounts to 2 bases on V and 0 bases on J, and the germline ends lie 5 bases apart. Focal radiation therapy combined with CTLA-4 blockade (ipilimumab) was tested in patients with chemo-refractory metastatic non-small-cell lung cancer. As for this clone: What antigen it recognizes has not been identified. One base away there is no much larger clone; base qualities are not given.

To prepare the library, the immunoSEQ multiplex PCR assay was applied. TCRdb re-hosts the immuneACCESS table, in-frame sequences only. Its copies lack some clones; in the studies checked, an unresolved V gene accounts for under half of them, and the cause for the rest is not known. For this sample there are around 71,000 clones; approximately 76% appear just once. The top ten clonotypes cover 16% of the sample. This material consisted of peripheral blood, taken from a patient treated with radiotherapy plus ipilimumab. This receptor was taken from a human donor with non-small cell lung cancer whose response to radiotherapy plus ipilimumab could not be evaluated. Some clones in this sample may be carry-over from other donors' samples. The chain is made from TRBV4-3 and TRBJ1-3, with the D segment identity uncertain. CDR3 region: CASSQQNSGNTIYF. The DNA reads as follows: TGCGCCAGCAGCCAACAAAACTCTGGAAACACCATATATTTT.